A selection of T cell receptor beta chains follows, all from one sample in a study of T cells expressing NK-cell markers. TCRdb re-called the 5' RACE reads; one entry per CDR3 protein, DNA not given. The sample features almost 450,000 distinct CDR3 sequences, with 6% to 8% in its top ten. Sequenced material: blood T cells: a sorted CD56 or NKG2C T cell subset, CD4+ or CD8+ T cells, or bulk PBMC T cells (not recorded which). These receptors were taken from a woman aged 18 to 75 in good health. CDR3s include the opening cysteine and the closing phenylalanine or tryptophan. Clone size is not always given. Where it is, it says once, few, many or a class for expanded clones.

V gene	clone size	J gene	CDR3 protein
TRBV2	.	TRBJ1-1	CARTTENTEAFF
TRBV13	.	TRBJ2-5	CASKRLAGAEETQYF
TRBV29-1	.	TRBJ2-5	CSVELAGAQHGTQYF
TRBV28	.	TRBJ2-7	CASIGGRKYEQYF
TRBV4-3	.	TRBJ1-2	CASSQDSTGLSYGYTF
TRBV5-1	.	TRBJ2-5	CASSPTSGRQLVKTQYF
TRBV15	.	TRBJ1-3	CATSRDVTRTSGNTIYF
TRBV7-2	.	TRBJ2-3	CASSLEGSRADTQYF
TRBV18	.	TRBJ2-1	CASSLAVLSYNEQFF
TRBV7-6	.	TRBJ2-7	CASSLTSGRRYEQYF
TRBV7-2	.	TRBJ2-5	CASSLVAGMAETQYF
TRBV20-1	.	TRBJ2-1	CSAPRTSDYNEQFF
TRBV5-1	medium-sized	TRBJ2-3	CASRDWDTQYF
TRBV20-1	.	TRBJ2-3	CSAPLGGRTDTQYF
TRBV3-1	.	TRBJ2-1	CASSHRARLAGGPGNEQFF
TRBV7-8	.	TRBJ2-5	CASSRSVLAGGGETQYF
TRBV19	.	TRBJ2-1	CATAGGLYNEQFF
TRBV5-1	.	TRBJ2-1	CASSLGLADISYNEQFF
TRBV30	.	TRBJ2-1	CAWSVIGEYSEQFF
TRBV4-1	.	TRBJ1-2	CASSDPGQGIYGYTF
TRBV19	.	TRBJ2-7	CASSIQHLPGYEQYF
TRBV5-1	.	TRBJ2-5	CASSLGPSVGETQYF